Listed below are T cell receptor beta chains from one sample, sequenced in a study of blood T cell repertoires in COVID-19. Assay used: immunoSEQ multiplex PCR; TCRdb lists only in-frame clones, some missing. Of fewer than 600,000 clones in the sample, roughly nine tenths were seen once. The specimen was peripheral blood. These receptors all stem from a man aged 18-30 years with COVID-19, enrolled during active disease. CDR3s include the opening cysteine and the closing phenylalanine or tryptophan. The order of the fields is V gene, D gene, J gene, clone size, CDR3 DNA, CDR3 protein. D genes are given only for firm matches. Part of the rows lack a size; the others show once, few, many or a class for expanded clones.

V gene: TRBV11-2
D gene: TRBD2
J gene: TRBJ2-5
clone size: .
CDR3 DNA: TGTGCCAGCAGCTCCTGGGGATGGCGGGGGGGCCAGGAGACCCAGTACTTC
CDR3 protein: CASSSWGWRGGQETQYF

V gene: TRBV5-1
D gene: .
J gene: TRBJ2-7
clone size: .
CDR3 DNA: TGCGCCAGCAGCTTGGTGACAGACTACGAGCAGTACTTC
CDR3 protein: CASSLVTDYEQYF

V gene: TRBV5-4
D gene: .
J gene: TRBJ2-1
clone size: .
CDR3 DNA: TGTGCCAGCAGCTTGGCGGTGTCTAATGAGCAGTTCTTC
CDR3 protein: CASSLAVSNEQFF

V gene: TRBV6-6
D gene: TRBD1
J gene: TRBJ1-5
clone size: .
CDR3 DNA: TGTGCCAGCAGTTACTCGGACAGGCCGTATCAGCCCCAGCATTTT
CDR3 protein: CASSYSDRPYQPQHF

V gene: TRBV6-1
D gene: TRBD1
J gene: TRBJ1-5
clone size: .
CDR3 DNA: TGTGCCAGCAGTGAAGTAGGAAGGCTCAGGGGGAATCAGCCCCAGCATTTT
CDR3 protein: CASSEVGRLRGNQPQHF

V gene: TRBV7-8
D gene: .
J gene: TRBJ2-1
clone size: .
CDR3 DNA: TGTGCCAGCAGCTTGGGCAGGGTTTCCAATGAGCAGTTCTTC
CDR3 protein: CASSLGRVSNEQFF

V gene: TRBV3-1/TRBV3-2
D gene: .
J gene: TRBJ1-3
clone size: .
CDR3 DNA: TGTGCCAGCAGCCGCAGCTCTGGAAACACCATATATTTT
CDR3 protein: CASSRSSGNTIYF

V gene: TRBV12-5
D gene: TRBD1
J gene: TRBJ1-5
clone size: .
CDR3 DNA: TGTGCTAGTGGTTTGGTTGGACAGGGGGATCAGCCCCAGCATTTT
CDR3 protein: CASGLVGQGDQPQHF

V gene: TRBV6-6
D gene: .
J gene: TRBJ2-2
clone size: .
CDR3 DNA: TGTGCCAGCAGGCGGGGCACCGGGGAGCTGTTTTTT
CDR3 protein: CASRRGTGELFF

V gene: TRBV7-9
D gene: TRBD2
J gene: TRBJ2-2
clone size: .
CDR3 DNA: TGTGCCAGCACTAGCGGCACCGGGGAGCTGTTTTTT
CDR3 protein: CASTSGTGELFF

V gene: TRBV9
D gene: .
J gene: TRBJ2-1
clone size: .
CDR3 DNA: TGTGCCAGCAGCGGATATAGCGGTAGCTCCTACAATGAGCAGTTCTTC
CDR3 protein: CASSGYSGSSYNEQFF

V gene: TRBV20-1
D gene: .
J gene: TRBJ1-5
clone size: .
CDR3 DNA: TGCAGTGCTAGTGAGGCAGACATCAATCAGCCCCAGCATTTT
CDR3 protein: CSASEADINQPQHF

V gene: TRBV29-1
D gene: TRBD1
J gene: TRBJ2-7
clone size: .
CDR3 DNA: TGCAGCGTCCAGGGGGCATCCTACGAGCAGTACTTC
CDR3 protein: CSVQGASYEQYF

V gene: TRBV5-1
D gene: .
J gene: TRBJ2-7
clone size: few
CDR3 DNA: TGCGCCAGCAGCTTAACAGGAGATGCCACCTACGAGCAGTACTTC
CDR3 protein: CASSLTGDATYEQYF

V gene: TRBV5-6
D gene: .
J gene: TRBJ1-5
clone size: .
CDR3 DNA: TGTGCCAGCAGCTCGACGGGCAGGGGCAATCAGCCCCAGCATTTT
CDR3 protein: CASSSTGRGNQPQHF

V gene: TRBV18
D gene: TRBD1
J gene: TRBJ2-1
clone size: .
CDR3 DNA: TGTGCCAGCTCGACCGGGACAGGGGACAATGAGCAGTTCTTC
CDR3 protein: CASSTGTGDNEQFF

V gene: TRBV30
D gene: TRBD2
J gene: TRBJ2-1
clone size: .
CDR3 DNA: TGTGCCTGGAGTTCTTTGGGGGGGAGGGCCTACAATGAGCAGTTCTTC
CDR3 protein: CAWSSLGGRAYNEQFF

V gene: TRBV5-4
D gene: .
J gene: TRBJ2-7
clone size: .
CDR3 DNA: TGTGCCAGCAGCTTTTCGACGCACGGGACCTACGAGCAGTACTTC
CDR3 protein: CASSFSTHGTYEQYF

V gene: TRBV9
D gene: TRBD2
J gene: TRBJ2-1
clone size: .
CDR3 DNA: TGTGCCAGCAGCGCCGGGACTAGCTACAATGAGCAGTTCTTC
CDR3 protein: CASSAGTSYNEQFF

V gene: TRBV4-2
D gene: .
J gene: TRBJ2-3
clone size: .
CDR3 DNA: TGTGCCAGCAGCCGGACTTCCACAGATACGCAGTATTTT
CDR3 protein: CASSRTSTDTQYF

V gene: TRBV5-4
D gene: .
J gene: TRBJ2-1
clone size: .
CDR3 DNA: TGTGCCAGCAGCTTGGGGGTCAGCGGAGAGCGTAATGAGCAGTTCTTC
CDR3 protein: CASSLGVSGERNEQFF

V gene: TRBV24-1
D gene: .
J gene: TRBJ1-4
clone size: .
CDR3 DNA: TGTGCCACCAGTGACCCAGGGTTGGGTGAAAAACTGTTTTTT
CDR3 protein: CATSDPGLGEKLFF

V gene: TRBV4-1
D gene: TRBD2
J gene: TRBJ2-7
clone size: .
CDR3 DNA: TGCGCCAGCAGCCAACCTGGACTAGCGGAGAGCTACGAGCAGTACTTC
CDR3 protein: CASSQPGLAESYEQYF

V gene: TRBV11-2
D gene: .
J gene: TRBJ1-6
clone size: once
CDR3 DNA: TGTGCCAGCAGCCCGGCACTGTCCGACTATAAGAATAATTCACCCCTCCACTTT
CDR3 protein: CASSPALSDYKNNSPLHF

V gene: TRBV4-2
D gene: TRBD1
J gene: TRBJ2-3
clone size: .
CDR3 DNA: TGTGCCAGCAGCCAAGGGACAGGGACAGATACGCAGTATTTT
CDR3 protein: CASSQGTGTDTQYF

V gene: TRBV2
D gene: TRBD1
J gene: TRBJ2-1
clone size: .
CDR3 DNA: TGTGCCAGGCGGGACAGGGAAAACAATGAGCAGTTCTTC
CDR3 protein: CARRDRENNEQFF

V gene: TRBV5-1
D gene: TRBD1
J gene: TRBJ1-2
clone size: once
CDR3 DNA: TGCGCCAGCAGCAACTCGACAGGGTTTGACTATGGCTACACCTTC
CDR3 protein: CASSNSTGFDYGYTF

V gene: TRBV5-1
D gene: .
J gene: TRBJ1-5
clone size: .
CDR3 DNA: TGCGCCAGCAGCTTGGCGGAGAACCAGCCCCAGCATTTT
CDR3 protein: CASSLAENQPQHF

V gene: TRBV7-9
D gene: .
J gene: TRBJ1-4
clone size: once
CDR3 DNA: TGTGCCAGCAGCCAGGTGCGGGGAACCCTAACTAATGAAAAACTGTTTTTT
CDR3 protein: CASSQVRGTLTNEKLFF